This TCR beta chain was recorded in a study of shared clonotypes between healthy human individuals. General observations from the study: The sole specimen, blood, was sampled, and tissue repertoires likely differ. Relative to clonotypes present in all four donors, those not shared had lower generation probabilities.

The CDR3 loop spans 15 amino acids. Deletions cut 1 base from V and 4 bases from J, with 13 bases between. Germline CDR1 reads LGHNA; CDR2 reads YNFKEQ. Clones were sequenced by immunoSEQ multiplex PCR, and TCRdb holds only the in-frame ones, with some missing. This sample has 2 million to 2.5 million clones, with approximately 95% found just once. In regard to this clone: The antigen is unknown.

The TCR comes from a man aged 18-30 years in good health. Some clones in this sample may be carry-over from other donors' samples. Sequences were obtained from naive CD4+ T cells from PBMCs. Regarding subset: CD45RA+ positively selected. This chain joins TRBV4-2 and TRBJ1-2, with D tentatively TRBD1 (6 bases). CDR3 coding DNA: TGTGCCAGCAGCCAAGGGGTTTCAGGGGCCTATGGCTACACCTTC. Translated: CASSQGVSGAYGYTF.